The 24 T cell receptor beta chains reported below all come from one sample, sequenced in a study of cytomegalovirus exposure and HLA in healthy donors. The PCR was carried out with 60 Vbeta primers and 13 Jbeta primers. Produced via immunoSEQ multiplex PCR; TCRdb's table is partial and in-frame only. The sample includes around 150,000 clones, 79% of them seen just once. What was sequenced was PBMCs. The receptors were gathered from a man aged 50 to 60 in good health and CMV-seropositive.

This chain connects TRBV23-1 to TRBJ2-7; 7 bases fit TRBD1. TRBV23-1 falls under the ORF class, with uncertain function. CDR3 length equals 13 residues. J gave up 0 bases and V 10 bases, and 6 bases lay outside the gene matches. The CDR3 sequence: CAIGTAISYEQYF. In DNA, the CDR3 is TGCGCCATCGGGACAGCGATCTCCTACGAGCAGTACTTC.

The CDR3 is CASSIAGQETQYF. The CDR3 nucleotides read TGTGCCAGCAGTATAGCGGGTCAAGAGACCCAGTACTTC. V gene TRBV6-1 combines with J gene TRBJ2-5; 7 nucleotides line up with TRBD2. CDR1 is MNHNS and CDR2 is SASEGT in the germline V gene. The length of the CDR3 is 13 residues. V trimming: 5 bases; J trimming: 2 bases; junction bases outside the gene matches: 2.

This clone was observed once. The V call is TRBV5-1, the J call TRBJ2-3, with 8 bases fitting TRBD1. V lost 4 bases, J lost 3 bases, and 4 bases stayed unmatched. The CDR3 loop spans 14 amino acids. Germline V lookup: CDR1 SGHRS, CDR2 YFSETQ. This CDR3 reads CASSRTGLTDTQYF. CDR3 nucleotides: TGCGCCAGCAGCAGGACAGGGTTGACAGATACGCAGTATTTT.

V usage is TRBV18 and J usage is TRBJ1-5; D is unresolved. V gave up 5 bases and J gave up 5 bases, with 10 bases separating them. CDR3 length: 13 amino acids. In germline, CDR1 is KGHSH, CDR2 LQKENI. The CDR3 sequence: CASSATSDQPQHF. The CDR3 region has the DNA TGTGCCAGCTCAGCTACTTCCGATCAGCCCCAGCATTTT.

The rearrangement joins TRBV6-1 to TRBJ2-5, with unresolved D. Per the germline V gene, CDR1 is MNHNS and CDR2 is SASEGT. Deletions cut 2 bases from V and 5 bases from J, with 9 bases between. The CDR3 is 13 residues long. The CDR3 loop reads CASSESSSETQYF. DNA for the CDR3: TGTGCCAGCAGTGAATCTAGTTCTGAGACCCAGTACTTC.

The genes are TRBV10-3 and TRBJ1-6, with 7 bases matching TRBD1. The V gene end was trimmed by 5 bases and the J gene end by 7 bases; junction bases not matched to a gene: 5. This CDR3 spans 14 amino acids. Per the germline V gene, CDR1 is ENHRY and CDR2 is SYGVKD. The CDR3 region is CAISIQGRNSPLHF. For the CDR3, the DNA is TGTGCCATCAGTATACAGGGGAGGAATTCACCCCTCCACTTT.

V and J are TRBV28 and TRBJ2-3; TRBD2 matches 14 bases. V lost 6 bases to trimming and J lost 3 bases; unmatched junction nucleotides: 2. This CDR3 has 15 residues. CDR1 and CDR2 from the germline V gene are MDHEN and SYDVKM. CDR3 DNA: TGTGCCAGCAGCAGGACTAGCGGGGGGACAGATACGCAGTATTTT. Residues: CASSRTSGGTDTQYF.

This clone was seen more than once but under ten times. CDR3 amino acids: CASGLSYEQYF. CDR3 bases: TGTGCCAGCGGACTCTCCTACGAGCAGTACTTC. The chain combines TRBV6-6 with TRBJ2-7; a weak D match, TRBD2 (5 bases). Germline lookup yields CDR1 MNHNY and CDR2 SVGAGI (reference sequence). The CDR3 runs to 11 residues. Between the trimmed V and J ends, which lost 8 bases and 0 bases, there was a span of 5 bases.

The genes are TRBV4-1 and TRBJ1-1; TRBD1 matches 8 bases. V lost 5 bases, J lost 4 bases, and 9 bases stayed unmatched. Germline V lookup: CDR1 MGHRA, CDR2 YSYEKL. The CDR3 has 15 amino acids. CDR3 DNA: TGCGCCAGCAGCTTGACCGGACAGGGACTCACTGAAGCTTTCTTT. Protein: CASSLTGQGLTEAFF.

The V gene is TRBV5-1, the J gene TRBJ2-1; D is uncertain. Deletions cut 0 bases from V and 2 bases from J, with 9 bases between. This CDR3 region has 15 residues. Germline V gene data show CDR1 as SGHRS and CDR2 as YFSETQ. The DNA of the CDR3 is TGCGCCAGCAGCTTGGTTTCCATCCCCTACAATGAGCAGTTCTTC. Protein: CASSLVSIPYNEQFF.

J is TRBJ2-1 and V is TRBV6-6; 12 bases are a match to TRBD2. This CDR3 has 15 residues. Germline V gene lookup returns CDR1 MNHNY and CDR2 SVGAGI (reference sequence). Trimming at V came to 6 bases and at J to 4 bases, leaving 4 bases not matched to a gene. The CDR3 loop is CASSRGLAGYNEQFF. CDR3 coding DNA: TGTGCCAGCAGCCGGGGACTAGCGGGTTACAATGAGCAGTTCTTC.

This chain connects TRBV4-1 to TRBJ2-7; 7 bases fit TRBD2. V shed 1 base and J 4 bases; nucleotides not matched to a gene: 10. CDR3 length: 16 amino acids. Germline CDR1 MGHRA, CDR2 YSYEKL. Written as DNA, the CDR3 is TGCGCCAGCAGCCAAGTTTGGGGGAGGGCTAAGTACGAGCAGTACTTC. Amino acid sequence: CASSQVWGRAKYEQYF.

This clone occurred a few times. J is TRBJ2-3 and V is TRBV29-1; D is possibly TRBD2 (6 bases). V lost 3 bases, J lost 0 bases, and 16 bases lay in between. The CDR3 length is 16 residues. Per germline, CDR1 SQVTM and CDR2 ANQGSEA. CDR3 coding DNA: TGCAGCGTTGAGGTTTTAGGAGGGTCGAGCACAGATACGCAGTATTTT. This sequence encodes CSVEVLGGSSTDTQYF.

This chain joins TRBV27 and TRBJ1-5; D is undetermined. The CDR3 covers 14 residues. CDR1 and CDR2 (germline): MNHEY, SMNVEV (reference sequence). V was cut by 6 bases and J by 5 bases, with 14 bases left in between. The CDR3 region is CASRHSGAHQPQHF. DNA of the CDR3: TGTGCCAGCAGGCATTCAGGTGCACATCAGCCCCAGCATTTT.

The chain is built from TRBV28 and TRBJ2-7, with 7 nucleotides matching TRBD1. The length of the CDR3 is 13 residues. With 4 bases clipped from V and 3 bases from J, the junction kept 3 bases outside the gene matches. Germline V gives CDR1 MDHEN, CDR2 SYDVKM. CDR3 sequence reads: CASSYRGLYEQYF. The CDR3 nucleotides are TGTGCCAGCAGTTATAGGGGGCTCTACGAGCAGTACTTC.

V gene TRBV29-1 combines with J gene TRBJ2-7, with 9 nucleotides matching TRBD1. The CDR3 consists of 14 residues. The germline V gene encodes CDR1 SQVTM and CDR2 ANQGSEA. V gave up 4 bases and J gave up 5 bases; unmatched junction bases: 9. The CDR3 DNA is TGCAGCGTTGTAGAAGGGACAGGGCGCAACGAGCAGTACTTC. It is translated as CSVVEGTGRNEQYF.

This clone was seen just once. The chain links TRBV19 to TRBJ1-3; D not resolved. This CDR3 region has 14 residues. Trimming left V 3 bases short and J 2 bases short, with 8 bases between. Germline CDR1 is LNHDA and CDR2 is SQIVND (reference sequence). The CDR3 loop reads CASSMERAGNTIYF. CDR3 DNA: TGTGCCAGTAGTATGGAGAGGGCTGGAAACACCATATATTTT.

For the CDR3, the DNA is TGTGCCAGCAGTTACTCCTCAGGGGAAGGGGAAACCCAGTACTTC. Translation: CASSYSSGEGETQYF. This chain links TRBV6-5 with TRBJ2-5, with D possibly being TRBD1 (6 bases). Germline loops: CDR1 MNHEY, CDR2 SVGAGI. V lost 0 bases, J lost 8 bases, and 16 bases lay in between. CDR3 size: 15 residues.

This clone occurred a few times. The rearrangement joins TRBV6-5 to TRBJ2-5, with 9 bases that match TRBD1. The end of the DNA is better explained by TRBJ2-7, so the J call may be wrong. The CDR3 runs 14 residues. Germline values: CDR1 MNHEY, CDR2 SVGAGI. CDR3 sequence: CASRNYLTGGEQYF. For the CDR3, the DNA is TGTGCCAGCAGAAACTACCTGACAGGGGGCGAGCAGTACTTC.

The V gene is TRBV11-2, the J gene TRBJ2-3; TRBD2 matches 8 bases. This CDR3 region has 19 residues. The ends lost 6 bases at V and 3 bases at J; junction bases unmatched: 20. CDR1 and CDR2 (germline): SGHAT, FQNNGV. The CDR3 DNA is TGTGCCAGCAGTCCTCTCGGGGCAGGAGCGGGAGTTGGTACAGATACGCAGTATTTT. This sequence encodes CASSPLGAGAGVGTDTQYF.

This chain joins TRBV18 and TRBJ1-4, with 7 positions matching TRBD1. Germline assignment: CDR1 KGHSH and CDR2 LQKENI. The CDR3 extends over 15 amino acids. Trimming at V came to 4 bases and at J to 6 bases, leaving 8 bases not matched to a gene. DNA of the CDR3: TGTGCCAGCTCACGGTCGACAGGGAGAGATGAAAAACTGTTTTTT. It yields the protein CASSRSTGRDEKLFF.

V usage is TRBV6-1 and J usage is TRBJ1-4; D is unclear. This CDR3 comprises 14 residues. Germline CDR1 reads MNHNS; CDR2 reads SASEGT. Trimming took 7 bases from V and 0 from J, leaving 9 bases between them. CDR3 sequence: CASNAAATNEKLFF. Written as DNA, the CDR3 is TGTGCCAGCAACGCTGCGGCAACTAATGAAAAACTGTTTTTT.

The CDR3: CASGGRALYEQYF. In nucleotides, the CDR3 is TGTGCCAGCGGCGGGAGGGCCTTATACGAGCAGTACTTC. The V and J genes are TRBV27 and TRBJ2-7; 9 positions agree with TRBD2. Germline assignment: CDR1 MNHEY and CDR2 SMNVEV (reference sequence). The CDR3 spans 13 residues. J was trimmed by 4 bases and V by 8 bases; bases with no gene match: 6.

The J gene is TRBJ2-1, the V gene TRBV27; TRBD2 aligns across 7 bases. Germline values: CDR1 MNHEY, CDR2 SMNVEV (reference sequence). The V gene end was trimmed by 5 bases and the J gene end by 1 base; junction bases not matched to a gene: 11. CDR3 length: 17 residues. CDR3: CASSVLVQRGSYNEQFF. The CDR3 DNA follows: TGTGCCAGCAGTGTCCTCGTACAGCGGGGTTCCTACAATGAGCAGTTCTTC.